This TCR beta chain was sequenced in a study of shared clonotypes between healthy human individuals. Study as a whole: For every donor, three CD4 naive, three CD4 memory, two CD8 naive and one CD8 memory plates were used.

Profiling relied on immunoSEQ multiplex PCR, and the TCRdb table lists in-frame clones only, not all of them. Of 2 million to 2.5 million clones listed, around 95% are singletons. The CDR3 is 13 residues long. The germline V and J ends were trimmed by 4 bases and 4 bases, with 11 bases remaining between them. CDR1 is SGHNT and CDR2 is YYREEE in the germline V gene (reference sequence). Donation came from healthy HIV-negative adults that had no recent acute infections or vaccinations. V gene TRBV5-4 combines with J gene TRBJ2-5; D is perhaps TRBD2 (5 bases). The TCR was taken from a man aged 18 to 29 in good health. Sequenced input: naive CD4+ T cells sorted from blood. Subset: CD45RA+ positively selected. The CDR3 here is CASSPRVGETQYF. The DNA of the CDR3 is TGTGCCAGCAGCCCGCGGGTTGGAGAGACCCAGTACTTC.